The source of this T cell receptor beta chain is a study of T cells after posttransplantation cyclophosphamide. Study observations and caveats: After PTCy, TRB diversity resembled that of CNI/methotrexate controls. Tissue-infiltrating T cells from skin or gut overlapped little with blood T cells.

Produced via immunoSEQ multiplex PCR; TCRdb's table is partial and in-frame only. The table records roughly 20,000 clones, 80% to 90% of them present only once. Methotrexate plus calcineurin inhibitor accompanied controls' myeloablative marrow transplants; sampling was 1 year later. Concerning this clone itself: Its antigen remains unknown.

V was clipped by 6 bases and J by 3 bases; unmatched bases: 11. The V gene's germline CDR1 is SEHNR and CDR2 FQNEAQ (reference sequence). The CDR3 is 15 residues long. The sample was PBMCs, taken 362 days after allogeneic stem cell transplant with calcineurin inhibitor and methotrexate. This receptor was obtained from a female patient aged 30-39 years who received an allogeneic stem cell transplant from an unrelated donor, was CMV-positive, and had acute and chronic GVHD. Some T cells may be transferred from the graft donor. This rearrangement joins TRBV7-9 to TRBJ2-7; TRBD1 agrees at 7 bases. The CDR3 sequence: CASRAPTGANYEQYF. The CDR3 DNA sequence: TGTGCCAGCAGAGCCCCCACAGGGGCAAACTACGAGCAGTACTTC.